This TCR beta chain was sequenced during a study of blood T cell repertoires in COVID-19. Study context: Spain, Italy and the United States supplied samples that represented acute and convalescent COVID-19. Nucleic acid was either cDNA or gDNA, and it came from T cells, B-cell-depleted T cells, or PBMCs.

Per the original data handling: The assay estimated nucleated cells by amplifying reference gene primers. TCRdb's copy holds only in-frame clones and misses some; the assay was immunoSEQ multiplex PCR. That table supplies the V and J calls and clone size; D and trimming were determined from the DNA. The repertoire includes 250,000 or so clones, approximately 82% of them detected once, and 2% to 2.5% sits in the top ten. CDR1 and CDR2 (germline): SGHNT, YYREEE (reference sequence). The ends lost 1 base at V and 8 bases at J; junction bases unmatched: 4. The CDR3 totals 15 residues. Sequencing was performed on peripheral blood. The receptor was isolated from a man aged 35 to 55 who had recovered from COVID-19. The V and J genes are TRBV5-4 and TRBJ1-6; the match to TRBD1 covers 9 bases. The DNA for the CDR3 is TGTGCCAGCAGCTTGTGGACAGGGGTTGATTCACCCCTCCACTTT. Its translation is CASSLWTGVDSPLHF.